A single sample gave rise to the 21 T cell receptor beta chains below, sequenced in a study of blood T cell repertoires in COVID-19. Using immunoSEQ multiplex PCR, the repertoire was profiled, and TCRdb retains in-frame clones only, with some absent. Of 52,000 or so clones in the sample, 90% to 95% were seen once. The specimen sequenced was peripheral blood. These TCRs come from a woman of 80 years or more with acute or convalescent COVID-19.

The chain carries TRBV11-3 and TRBJ1-1; possible D gene TRBD1, 5 bases. Trimming stripped 3 bases from V and 2 bases from J, with 10 bases between. This CDR3 is 14 amino acids long. Germline-derived CDR1 and CDR2 are SGHNT and YENEEA. The DNA of the CDR3 is TGTGCCAGCAGCTTTGCCAGGGCCAACACTGAAGCTTTCTTT. This encodes CASSFARANTEAFF.

The chain joins TRBV6-2 or TRBV6-3 to TRBJ1-4; no firm D call. Germline lookup yields CDR1 MNHEY and CDR2 SVGEGT. V lost 2 bases to trimming and J lost 6 bases, with 7 bases between them. The CDR3 length is 13 residues. DNA of the CDR3: TGTGCCAGCAGTTACCGGCGGGATGAAAAACTGTTTTTT. It codes for CASSYRRDEKLFF.

This chain joins TRBV3-1 (or the pseudogene TRBV3-2) and TRBJ2-7, with 8 bases lining up with TRBD2. V lost 6 bases, J lost 4 bases, and 8 bases stayed unmatched. There are 14 residues in the CDR3. CDR1 and CDR2 (germline): LGHDT, YNNKEL (reference sequence). The CDR3 bases are TGTGCCAGCAGACCCAATAGCGGGGAATACGAGCAGTACTTC. Residues: CASRPNSGEYEQYF.

The CDR3 loop reads CATSDSRQGAFNEQFF. The CDR3 region has the DNA TGTGCCACCAGTGATTCACGACAGGGGGCTTTCAATGAGCAGTTCTTC. This rearrangement joins TRBV24-1 to TRBJ2-1; TRBD1 matches 10 bases. The V and J ends lost 2 bases and 6 bases, in that order; junction bases with no gene match: 6. CDR1 is KGHDR, CDR2 SFDVKD, per germline. The CDR3 is made up of 16 amino acids.

V gene TRBV18 combines with J gene TRBJ2-7; 8 bases match TRBD2. Germline V CDR1 and CDR2: KGHSH, LQKENI. Losses at the gene ends were 3 bases for V and 2 bases for J; bases not matched to a gene: 6. CDR3 length: 15 residues. The CDR3 loop is CASSPGGGPPYEQYF. CDR3 DNA sequence: TGTGCCAGCTCACCCGGGGGGGGCCCTCCCTACGAGCAGTACTTC.

The J gene is TRBJ2-7, the V gene TRBV28, with 8 positions matching TRBD1. The CDR3 covers 12 residues. V was pared by 7 bases and J by 7 bases, with 6 bases of the junction left unmatched. The germline gives CDR1 MDHEN, CDR2 SYDVKM. CDR3 loop: CASNQGAKEQYF. DNA for the CDR3: TGTGCCAGCAACCAGGGGGCGAAAGAGCAGTACTTC.

CDR3 amino acids: CASSFTGINTGELFF. The CDR3 DNA is TGTGCCAGCAGTTTCACCGGGATTAACACCGGGGAGCTGTTTTTT. V usage is TRBV6-2 or TRBV6-3 and J usage is TRBJ2-2, with D possibly matching TRBD2 (5 bases). CDR3 length: 15 residues. Trimming left V 4 bases short and J 2 bases short, with 11 bases between. CDR1 MNHEY and CDR2 SVGEGT come from the germline V gene.

The rearrangement links TRBV2 to TRBJ2-3, with D possibly TRBD2 on 6 matching bases. Per germline, CDR1 SNHLY and CDR2 FYNNEI. The CDR3 runs to 15 residues. CDR3 sequence reads: CAHPGRDGNTDTQYF. In DNA, the CDR3 is TGTGCTCACCCCGGGCGGGACGGTAACACAGATACGCAGTATTTT.

The CDR3 DNA sequence: TGTGCCAGCAGCTTGACAGGGAGCTCCTATAATTCACCCCTCCACTTT. Its translation is CASSLTGSSYNSPLHF. This sequence joins TRBV7-2 and TRBJ1-6; 7 nucleotides align to TRBD1. After removal of 3 bases from V and 0 bases from J, the junction contained 2 bases not matched to a gene. The CDR3 has 16 residues. Germline V gene lookup returns CDR1 SGHTA and CDR2 FQGNSA.

The chain combines TRBV7-9 with TRBJ1-1, with 8 bases that match TRBD1. V shed 1 base, J shed 3 bases, and the junction held 4 bases outside the gene matches. Germline-derived CDR1 and CDR2 are SEHNR and FQNEAQ (reference sequence). The CDR3 runs to 15 residues. Written as DNA, the CDR3 is TGTGCCAGCAGCTTAGGATCGACAGGGGACACTGAAGCTTTCTTT. This encodes CASSLGSTGDTEAFF.

This clone was detected once. The chain recombines TRBV5-5 with TRBJ1-2, with D unresolved. The CDR3 sequence is 13 residues long. Germline CDR1 and CDR2: SGHKS and YYEKEE (reference sequence). V shed 1 base and J shed 7 bases, with 11 bases lying between them. CDR3 sequence: CASSLNAFGGYTF. The CDR3, as DNA: TGTGCCAGCAGCTTGAACGCCTTCGGTGGCTACACCTTC.

This rearrangement joins TRBV19 to TRBJ1-1; 7 bases align to TRBD1. The CDR3 runs 15 residues. The V and J ends lost 7 bases and 0 bases, in that order; junction bases with no gene match: 8. Germline CDR1 reads LNHDA; CDR2 reads SQIVND (reference sequence). The CDR3 loop is CASTARGYMNTEAFF. As DNA, the CDR3 is TGTGCCAGTACCGCCAGGGGGTATATGAACACTGAAGCTTTCTTT. The whole variable domain, remainder taken from reference TRBV19 and TRBJ1-1, is DGGITQSPKYLFRKEGQNVTLSCEQNLNHDAMYWYRQDPGQGLRLIYYSQIVNDFQKGDIAEGYSVSREKKESFPLTVTSAQKNPTAFYLCASTARGYMNTEAFFGQGTRLTVV.

This rearrangement joins TRBV4-1 to TRBJ1-4; the match to TRBD1 covers 8 bases. Trimming at V came to 4 bases and at J to 8 bases, leaving 9 bases not matched to a gene. The CDR3 contains 15 residues. Per germline, CDR1 MGHRA and CDR2 YSYEKL. The CDR3 sequence: CASSPTRDRLEKLFF. Written as DNA, the CDR3 is TGCGCCAGCAGCCCGACCCGGGACAGGCTAGAAAAACTGTTTTTT.

The rearrangement uses TRBV4-3 and TRBJ1-1; TRBD1 aligns across 9 bases. V dropped 0 bases and J dropped 10; count of bases not matched to a gene: 6. The germline gives CDR1 LGHNA, CDR2 YSLEER. The CDR3 is 14 residues long. The CDR3 nucleotides read TGCGCCAGCAGCCAAGATCCAGGACAGGGGCGAGCTTTCTTT. Protein: CASSQDPGQGRAFF.

The chain carries TRBV3-1 (or the pseudogene TRBV3-2) and TRBJ2-1; possibly TRBD1 for D (6 bases). This CDR3 is 14 amino acids long. CDR1 LGHDT and CDR2 YNNKEL come from the germline V gene (reference sequence). Deletions cut 3 bases from V and 5 bases from J, with 11 bases between. The CDR3, as DNA: TGTGCCAGCAGCCACTGGACAGAAGACAATGAGCAGTTCTTC. Translating gives CASSHWTEDNEQFF.

This clone was seen only a few times. The chain combines TRBV7-9 with TRBJ2-5; TRBD2 matches at 13 bases. CDR1 and CDR2 (germline): SEHNR, FQNEAQ (reference sequence). This CDR3 spans 16 amino acids. Unmatched junction bases numbered 7, after V lost 5 bases and J lost 4 bases. Here the CDR3 DNA reads TGTGCCAGCAGCCCCGGACTAGCGGGAGATCCAGAGACCCAGTACTTC. Amino acid sequence: CASSPGLAGDPETQYF.

This chain connects TRBV5-1 to TRBJ1-1; a possible D gene is TRBD1 (5 bases). CDR1 and CDR2 (germline): SGHRS, YFSETQ. The CDR3 is made up of 15 amino acids. V was shortened by 7 bases and J by 1 base, with 17 bases between the two germline ends. The CDR3 reads CASGGLGGRNTEAFF. DNA for the CDR3: TGCGCCAGCGGGGGACTGGGAGGTAGGAACACTGAAGCTTTCTTT.

This rearrangement joins TRBV5-6 to TRBJ2-5; D is uncertain. The CDR3 length is 15 residues. V gave up 4 bases and J gave up 5 bases, with 18 bases separating them. Looked up from germline, CDR1 is SGHDT and CDR2 is YYEEEE. CDR3 in amino acids: CASSAPRAVLETQYF. DNA of the CDR3: TGTGCCAGCAGCGCCCCGCGAGCCGTTTTGGAGACCCAGTACTTC. Looking up the rest from reference TRBV5-6 and TRBJ2-5 gives the full variable domain: DAGVTQSPTHLIKTRGQQVTLRCSPKSGHDTVSWYQQALGQGPQFIFQYYEEEERQRGNFPDRFSGHQFPNYSSELNVNALLLGDSALYLCASSAPRAVLETQYFGPGTRLLVL.

V and J are TRBV7-2 and TRBJ1-2; maybe TRBD1 (5 bases). This CDR3 has 14 residues. Germline V gene data show CDR1 as SGHTA and CDR2 as FQGNSA. V was cut by 1 base and J by 1 base, with 7 bases left in between. The CDR3 DNA reads TGTGCCAGCAGCTTAGAGGGGTTTAACTATGGCTACACCTTC. Protein product: CASSLEGFNYGYTF.

The rearrangement uses TRBV5-1 and TRBJ2-3; D not certain. The CDR3 extends over 14 amino acids. Germline V gives CDR1 SGHRS, CDR2 YFSETQ. V was trimmed by 0 bases and J by 4 bases, leaving 9 bases between them. In DNA form, the CDR3 reads TGCGCCAGCAGCTTGGTGGCCGCCGCAGATACGCAGTATTTT. This translates into CASSLVAAADTQYF. Drawing the rest from reference TRBV5-1 and TRBJ2-3, the complete variable domain is KAGVTQTPRYLIKTRGQQVTLSCSPISGHRSVSWYQQTPGQGLQFLFEYFSETQRNKGNFPGRFSGRQFSNSRSEMNVSTLELGDSALYLCASSLVAAADTQYFGPGTRLTVL.

The CDR3 protein is CASSQGLAGTTSTDTQYF. As DNA, the CDR3 is TGTGCCAGCAGCCAAGGACTAGCGGGGACCACTAGCACAGATACGCAGTATTTT. The chain recombines TRBV3-1 (or the pseudogene TRBV3-2) with TRBJ2-3, with 11 bases identical to TRBD2. V shed 1 base and J 0 bases; nucleotides not matched to a gene: 6. Looked up from germline, CDR1 is LGHDT and CDR2 is YNNKEL (reference sequence). CDR3 length: 18 residues.